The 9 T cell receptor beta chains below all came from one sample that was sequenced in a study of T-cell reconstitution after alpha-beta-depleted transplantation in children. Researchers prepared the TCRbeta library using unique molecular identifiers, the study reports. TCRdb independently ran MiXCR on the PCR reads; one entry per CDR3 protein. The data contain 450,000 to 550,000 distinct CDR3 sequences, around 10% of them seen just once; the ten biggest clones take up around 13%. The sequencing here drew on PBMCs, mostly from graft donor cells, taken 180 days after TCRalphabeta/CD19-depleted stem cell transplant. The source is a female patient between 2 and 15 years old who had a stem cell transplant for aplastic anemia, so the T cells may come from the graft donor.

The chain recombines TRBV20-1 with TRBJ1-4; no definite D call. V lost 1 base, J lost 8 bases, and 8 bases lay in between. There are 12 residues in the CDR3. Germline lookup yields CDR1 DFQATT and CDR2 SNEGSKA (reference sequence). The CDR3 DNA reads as TGCAGTGCTAGAGCAGGAGGGGAAAAACTGTTTTTT. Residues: CSARAGGEKLFF.

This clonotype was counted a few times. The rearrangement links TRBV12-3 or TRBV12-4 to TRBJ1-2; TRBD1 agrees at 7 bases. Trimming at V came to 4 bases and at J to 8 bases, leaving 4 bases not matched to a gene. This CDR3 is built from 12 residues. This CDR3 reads CASSSTGLGYTF. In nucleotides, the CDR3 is TGTGCCAGCAGTTCGACAGGGCTAGGCTACACCTTC.

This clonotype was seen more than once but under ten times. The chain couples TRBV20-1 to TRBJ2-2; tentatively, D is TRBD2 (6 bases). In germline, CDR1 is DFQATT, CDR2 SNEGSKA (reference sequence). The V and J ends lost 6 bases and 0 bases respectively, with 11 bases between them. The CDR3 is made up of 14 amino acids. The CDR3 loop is CSASAGSNTGELFF. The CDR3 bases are TGCAGTGCGTCAGCGGGCTCGAACACCGGGGAGCTGTTTTTT.

The CDR3 sequence is CASSYSGLAGPETQYF. Written as DNA, the CDR3 is TGTGCCAGCAGTTACTCGGGACTAGCGGGACCGGAGACCCAGTACTTC. V usage is TRBV6-2 or TRBV6-3 and J usage is TRBJ2-5, with 13 bases matching TRBD2. The CDR3 extends over 16 amino acids. Per the germline V gene, CDR1 is MNHEY and CDR2 is SVGEGT. V was pared by 0 bases and J by 5 bases, with 3 bases of the junction left unmatched.

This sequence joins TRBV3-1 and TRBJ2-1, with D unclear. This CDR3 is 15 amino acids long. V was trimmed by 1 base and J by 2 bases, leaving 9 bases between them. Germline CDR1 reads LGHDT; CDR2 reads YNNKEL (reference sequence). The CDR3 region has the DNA TGTGCCAGCAGCCAAGGCTGGGCAGCCTACAATGAGCAGTTCTTC. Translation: CASSQGWAAYNEQFF.

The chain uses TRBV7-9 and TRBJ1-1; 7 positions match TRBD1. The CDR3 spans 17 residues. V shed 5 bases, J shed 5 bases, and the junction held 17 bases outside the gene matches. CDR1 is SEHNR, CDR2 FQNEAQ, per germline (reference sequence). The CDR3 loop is CASSLRGQRMSGTEAFF. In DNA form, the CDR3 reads TGTGCCAGCAGCCTTCGGGGACAGCGTATGTCGGGGACTGAAGCTTTCTTT.

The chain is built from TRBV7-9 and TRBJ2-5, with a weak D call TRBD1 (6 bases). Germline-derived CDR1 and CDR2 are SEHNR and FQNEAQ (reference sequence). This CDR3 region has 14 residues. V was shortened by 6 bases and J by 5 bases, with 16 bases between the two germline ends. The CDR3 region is CASSFVRDMETQYF. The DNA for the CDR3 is TGTGCCAGCAGTTTCGTAAGGGACATGGAGACCCAGTACTTC.

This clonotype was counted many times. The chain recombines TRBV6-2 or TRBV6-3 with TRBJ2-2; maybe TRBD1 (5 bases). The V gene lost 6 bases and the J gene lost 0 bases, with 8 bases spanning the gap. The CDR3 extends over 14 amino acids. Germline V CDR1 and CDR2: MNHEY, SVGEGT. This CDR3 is CASSWTSNTGELFF. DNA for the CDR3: TGTGCCAGCAGCTGGACATCGAACACCGGGGAGCTGTTTTTT.

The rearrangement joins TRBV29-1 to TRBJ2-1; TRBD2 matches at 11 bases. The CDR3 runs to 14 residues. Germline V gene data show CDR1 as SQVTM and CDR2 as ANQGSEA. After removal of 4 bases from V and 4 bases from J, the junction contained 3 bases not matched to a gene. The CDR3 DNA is TGCAGCGTTGGACTAGCGGGACCTTACAATGAGCAGTTCTTC. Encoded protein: CSVGLAGPYNEQFF.